A selection of T cell receptor beta chains follows, all from one sample in a study of cytomegalovirus exposure and HLA in healthy donors. Sequenced by immunoSEQ multiplex PCR; TCRdb stores in-frame clones only, minus some. The table records over 85,000 clones, around 86% of them present only once. The sample comprised PBMCs. The receptor source for this set is a man aged 40-49 years in good health and CMV-seronegative. CDR3s leave out the opening cysteine and the closing phenylalanine or tryptophan.

V,J,CDR3
TRBV6-1,TRBJ1-5,ASSEFQGSNQPQH
TRBV10-3,TRBJ2-3,AISALVASGVQGDTQY
TRBV28,TRBJ1-1,ASSLAYRVEAF
TRBV13,TRBJ1-2,ASSLGWDSITYGYT
TRBV2,TRBJ2-7,AILDRGSKGLYEQY
TRBV5-6,TRBJ2-6,ASVRRTSSGANVLT
TRBV19,TRBJ1-1,ASSNRFPNTEAF
TRBV27,TRBJ2-7,ASSLSVAGNSYEQY
TRBV5-1,TRBJ2-1,TSSLLGQTYNEQF
TRBV2,TRBJ2-7,ASTREGRAYEQY
TRBV28,TRBJ2-5,ASSKDRNQETQY
TRBV6-6,TRBJ1-2,ASSPLPGGAHGYT
TRBV9,TRBJ2-5,ASSVSLRETQY
TRBV5-1,TRBJ2-1,ASSLGLAGANEQF
TRBV28,TRBJ1-1,ASSLNRGNEAF
TRBV15,TRBJ1-6,ATSRGEGLGGNSPLH
TRBV5-4,TRBJ2-1,ASSALGGENEQF
TRBV29-1,TRBJ2-4,SVEVDRNIQY
TRBV4-3,TRBJ2-3,ASSQDGAGGTDTQY
TRBV2,TRBJ1-1,ASSFTPGQGWGTEAF
TRBV28,TRBJ2-7,ASRPTGGKYEQY
TRBV11-2,TRBJ1-1,ASSSKGSTEAF
TRBV6-5,TRBJ1-3,ASRRDGNSGNTIY
TRBV27,TRBJ1-2,ASSSTGTYGYT
TRBV30,TRBJ2-5,AWSAYMDRSETQY
TRBV6-5,TRBJ1-1,ASSYSSGEVGAEAF
TRBV6-6,TRBJ2-7,ASSYSGGQY
TRBV7-9,TRBJ2-1,ASRSRLGSEQF
TRBV5-1,TRBJ2-2,ASSLEGERTGELF
TRBV6-1,TRBJ2-7,ASSAATTRSYEQY
TRBV30,TRBJ2-3,AWSSTGSTDTQY
TRBV28,TRBJ1-1,ASSVGRGEAF
TRBV7-2,TRBJ2-5,ASSLVVRGETQY
TRBV14,TRBJ2-3,ASSQEAQLAGGTDTQY